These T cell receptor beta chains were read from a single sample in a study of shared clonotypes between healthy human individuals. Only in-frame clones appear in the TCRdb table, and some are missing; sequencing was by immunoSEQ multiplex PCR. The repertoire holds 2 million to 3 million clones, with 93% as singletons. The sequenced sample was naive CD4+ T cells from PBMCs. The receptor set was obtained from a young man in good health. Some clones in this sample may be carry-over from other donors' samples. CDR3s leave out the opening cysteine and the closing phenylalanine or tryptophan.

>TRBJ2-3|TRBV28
ASSFSTSGRYTQY
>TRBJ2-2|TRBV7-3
ASSGGPELF
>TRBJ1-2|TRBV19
ASERTAAYGYT
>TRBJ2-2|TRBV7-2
ASSLEGPRAGELF
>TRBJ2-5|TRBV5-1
ASSLYPETQY
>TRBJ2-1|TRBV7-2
ASSHMGPGVMDEQF
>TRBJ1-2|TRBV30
AWNSRGLNYGYT
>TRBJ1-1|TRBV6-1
ASSSDELIGTEAF
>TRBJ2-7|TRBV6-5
ASSYSFRVGYEQY
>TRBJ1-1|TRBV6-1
ASSPQGGVNTEAF
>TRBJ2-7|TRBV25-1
ASRRTGAEYEQY
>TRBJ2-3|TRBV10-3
AIRGDGTDTQY
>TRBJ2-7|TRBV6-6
ATDTPSYEQY
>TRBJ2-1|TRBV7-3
ASSLRGSSYNEQF
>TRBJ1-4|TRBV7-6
ASSLAGTGGEKLF
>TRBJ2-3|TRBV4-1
ASSRLIAGGQDTQY
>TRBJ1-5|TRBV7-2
ASSLQGDSNQPQH
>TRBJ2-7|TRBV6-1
ASSRQGGDEQY
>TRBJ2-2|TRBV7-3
ASSRQDTGELF
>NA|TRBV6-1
AAKEGGGPLEQY
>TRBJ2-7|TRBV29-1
SVQGRHEQY
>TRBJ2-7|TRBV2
ASRLDRGRDEQY
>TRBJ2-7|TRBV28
ASNSIGTFPYEQY
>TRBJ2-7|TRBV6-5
ASSRTGTGGAEQY
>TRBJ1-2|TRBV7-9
ASSHPPGQGAYGYT
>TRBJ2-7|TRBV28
ASRGPSGKSSYEQY
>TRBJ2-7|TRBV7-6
ASSSPAGDNEQY
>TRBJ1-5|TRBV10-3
ASSQSDSNQPQH
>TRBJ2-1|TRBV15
ATSSLLAGGVYNEQF
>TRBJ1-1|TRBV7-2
ASSYRALNTEAF
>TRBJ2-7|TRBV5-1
ASSLVGGLAEEQY
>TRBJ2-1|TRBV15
ATSIAAIYNEQF
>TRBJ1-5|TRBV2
ASSGQGGQPQH
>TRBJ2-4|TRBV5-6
ASSLSAGSDIQY
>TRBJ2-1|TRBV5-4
ASSLDSNEQF
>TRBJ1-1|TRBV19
ASSTRGTEAF
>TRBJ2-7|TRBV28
ASSFPRSHEQY
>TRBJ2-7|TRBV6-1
ASRGQGTTYEQY
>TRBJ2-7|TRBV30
AWSVLSEQY
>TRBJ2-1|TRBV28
ASSPVTRDYNEQF
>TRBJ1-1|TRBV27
ASSLLVAGNTEAF
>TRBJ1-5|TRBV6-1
ASSEWSSDNQPQH
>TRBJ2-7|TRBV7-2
ASSLAAATYEQY
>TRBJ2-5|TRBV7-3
ATFYQETQY
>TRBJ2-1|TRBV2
ASRGSLAEDYNEQF
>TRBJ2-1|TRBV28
ASSLGGGDEQF
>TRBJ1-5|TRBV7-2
ASSAHLRGSNQPQH
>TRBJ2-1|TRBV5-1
ASRPTSGGPYNEQF
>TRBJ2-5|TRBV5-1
ASRPLTGAGETQY
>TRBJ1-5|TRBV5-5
ASSFSGGNQPQH
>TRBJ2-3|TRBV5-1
ASSRSRNSDTQY